The subject of this entry is one T cell receptor beta chain. Its cognate antigen is unknown. Autoimmune disease history or systemic immunosuppression led to patient exclusion. Between the trimmed V and J ends, which lost 4 bases and 3 bases, there was a span of 3 bases. The CDR3 totals 12 residues. Germline assignment: CDR1 MNHNS and CDR2 SASEGT. Only in-frame clones appear in the TCRdb table, and some are missing; sequencing was by immunoSEQ multiplex PCR. The data show 40,000 to 50,000 clones, around 90% seen once. This sample is drawn from a study of OX40 agonist ivuxolimab in advanced cancers. General study results and limits: Antigen specificity of clonally expanded peripheral T cells was not established. Circulating CD4+ and CD8+ T cells showed clonal expansion by week 6 at 0.1 to 3.0 mg/kg. Low normalized clonal expansion also occurred in some nonresponding patients.

Material: CD4+ or CD8+ T cells sorted from blood, obtained in a trial of the OX40 agonist ivuxolimab. The chain has TRBV6-1 and TRBJ2-2, with D unresolved. The receptor's source is an adult with an advanced solid tumor such as melanoma, head and neck, liver or kidney cancer. The chain's CDR3 is CASSGYTGELFF. DNA for the CDR3: TGTGCCAGCAGTGGATACACCGGGGAGCTGTTTTTT.